This entry lists 30 T cell receptor beta chains sequenced from one sample in a study of T cells in women clearing cervical HPV infection. Here immunoSEQ multiplex PCR was the method, and the copy in TCRdb shows in-frame clones only, minus some. The data include some 40,000 clones; the top ten clones carry roughly 5%. Sequencing was carried out using blood buffy coat. The receptors here all came from a woman aged 18 to 75 with a cervical HPV16 infection that either progressed to CIN3+ or cleared (not recorded which).

Regarding this clone: The read comes to an end 3 residues before the CDR3 does, leaving the germline J gene to fill in the end. V gene TRBV6-1 combines with J gene TRBJ1-1; 7 bases fit TRBD1. The ends lost 2 bases at V and 7 bases at J; junction bases unmatched: 1. This CDR3 spans 12 amino acids. Germline V lookup: CDR1 MNHNS, CDR2 SASEGT. CDR3 sequence: CASSERGREAFF. The CDR3 DNA, read in part, is TGTGCCAGCAGTGAAAGGGGGCGTGAA.

For this clone: The CDR3 end is not reached by the read, which stops 3 residues before it; the germline J gene fills it in. The rearrangement links TRBV2 to TRBJ2-5; D possibly corresponds to TRBD2 (7 bases). In germline, CDR1 is SNHLY, CDR2 FYNNEI. Between the trimmed V and J ends, which lost 7 bases and 5 bases, there was a span of 20 bases. The CDR3 consists of 15 residues. CDR3 DNA (partial): TGTGCCAGCACCGAAAGTGGGGGGGGCCGGGAGACC. The encoded protein is CASTESGGGRET. The CDR3 as a whole reads CASTESGGGRETQYF. Filled out from reference TRBV2 and TRBJ2-5, the complete variable domain reads EPEVTQTPSHQVTQMGQEVILRCVPISNHLYFYWYRQILGQKVEFLVSFYNNEISEKSEIFDDQFSVERPDGSNFTLKIRSTKLEDSAMYFCASTESGGGRETQYFGPGTRLLVL.

Of note for this clone: The missing CDR3 end, 3 residues past where the read stops, is filled in from the germline J gene. The genes are TRBV5-4 and TRBJ1-1; no clear D gene. V dropped 3 bases and J dropped 5 bases, with 11 bases sitting between them. CDR1 and CDR2 from the germline V gene are SGHNT and YYREEE (reference sequence). The CDR3 consists of 13 residues. CDR3 bases read: TGTGCCAGCAGCTCCGTGGGCTGGACTGAA. It specifies CASSSVGWTE. The whole CDR3 sequence is CASSSVGWTEAFF. The variable domain in full, with the rest retrieved from reference TRBV5-4 and TRBJ1-1, is ETGVTQSPTHLIKTRGQQVTLRCSSQSGHNTVSWYQQALGQGPQFIFQYYREEENGRGNFPPRFSGLQFPNYSSELNVNALELDDSALYLCASSSVGWTEAFFGQGTRLTVV.

About this clone itself: The read falls 3 residues short of the CDR3 end, and the missing part is taken from the germline J gene. V gene TRBV2 combines with J gene TRBJ1-1; D gene ambiguous. CDR3 length: 16 amino acids. Germline values: CDR1 SNHLY, CDR2 FYNNEI. The CDR3 spells CASSDQALARADTAFF. The covered CDR3 bases are TGTGCCAGCAGTGACCAGGCGCTAGCCCGGGCAGATACG. The entire variable domain, with the rest obtained from reference TRBV2 and TRBJ1-1, is as follows: EPEVTQTPSHQVTQMGQEVILRCVPISNHLYFYWYRQILGQKVEFLVSFYNNEISEKSEIFDDQFSVERPDGSNFTLKIRSTKLEDSAMYFCASSDQALARADTAFFGQGTRLTVV.

On this clone: The read finishes 3 residues shy of the CDR3 end, and the germline J gene is used to complete it. The chain couples TRBV12-3 or TRBV12-4 to TRBJ2-7; 11 bases are a match to TRBD2. This CDR3 has 14 amino acids. With 5 bases clipped from V and 6 bases from J, the junction kept 6 bases outside the gene matches. The CDR3 DNA, read in part, is TGTGCCAGCAGTCAGACTAGCGGGGTAGGCGAG. It translates to CASSQTSGVGE. The whole CDR3 protein is CASSQTSGVGEQYF.

Comment on this clone: Coverage ceases 3 residues before the CDR3 finishes, and the germline J gene fills in the end. This chain joins TRBV29-1 and TRBJ1-2; D possibly corresponds to TRBD1 (5 bases). V shed 3 bases and J shed 2 bases, with 7 bases lying between them. Per germline, CDR1 SQVTM and CDR2 ANQGSEA. The CDR3 has 12 residues. The CDR3 spells CSVDGGNYGYTF. Partial CDR3 DNA: TGCAGCGTTGACGGGGGAAACTATGGC.

Frequency places this clone as medium-sized (0.01 to 0.1%). The read ends 3 residues shy of where the CDR3 ends; the end is completed using the germline J gene. The chain joins TRBV13 to TRBJ2-4, with D perhaps matching TRBD2 (5 bases). This CDR3 region has 14 residues. CDR1 PRHDT and CDR2 FYEKMQ come from the germline V gene (reference sequence). Trimming took off 1 base at V and 7 bases at J, with 11 bases between the two ends. CDR3 protein: CASSLEGSGNIQYF. The part of the CDR3 DNA that was read is TGTGCCAGCAGCTTAGAAGGCTCGGGGAACATT.

With regard to this clone: From the germline J gene comes the end of the CDR3, since the read stops 3 residues before it. This chain joins TRBV29-1 and TRBJ1-2, with 8 bases fitting TRBD1. V lost 3 bases to trimming and J lost 0 bases; unmatched junction nucleotides: 3. The CDR3 extends over 14 amino acids. The germline gives CDR1 SQVTM, CDR2 ANQGSEA. CDR3 sequence: CSVEGRGPNYGYTF. CDR3 DNA (partial): TGCAGCGTTGAGGGCAGGGGGCCTAACTATGGC.

The CDR3 loop reads CASSATGRENTIYF. Incomplete CDR3 DNA: TGTGCCAGCAGTGCTACAGGGCGGGAAAACACC. The chain has TRBV6-1 and TRBJ1-3, with TRBD1 as a possible D gene (6 bases). The missing CDR3 end, 3 residues past where the read stops, is filled in from the germline J gene. Germline V CDR1 and CDR2: MNHNS, SASEGT. The V and J ends lost 4 bases and 6 bases respectively, with 13 bases between them. This CDR3 is 14 amino acids long.

Details on this clone: Read coverage stops 3 residues before the CDR3 terminus; the germline J gene supplies the remainder. The chain carries TRBV5-4 and TRBJ1-1; a possible D gene is TRBD1 (6 bases). The V gene's germline CDR1 is SGHNT and CDR2 YYREEE (reference sequence). Between the trimmed V and J ends, which lost 5 bases and 0 bases, there was a span of 14 bases. This CDR3 contains 15 residues. CDR3 DNA, as far as it was read: TGTGCCAGCAGGCGGTGGACAGTAATGAACACTGAA. It encodes CASRRWTVMNTE. The full-length CDR3 reads as CASRRWTVMNTEAFF. Together with reference TRBV5-4 and TRBJ1-1, the CDR3 gives the full variable domain: ETGVTQSPTHLIKTRGQQVTLRCSSQSGHNTVSWYQQALGQGPQFIFQYYREEENGRGNFPPRFSGLQFPNYSSELNVNALELDDSALYLCASRRWTVMNTEAFFGQGTRLTVV.

About this clone: The CDR3 extends 3 residues past the end of the read, so its final part is completed from the germline J gene. The chain combines TRBV5-1 with TRBJ2-5; no clear D. Germline V gene sequence: CDR1 SGHRS, CDR2 YFSETQ. The CDR3 spans 14 residues. V lost 0 bases to trimming and J lost 1 base, with 7 bases between them. The covered CDR3 bases are TGCGCCAGCAGCTTGGGGGCGAGCCAAGAGACC. It encodes CASSLGASQET. The full CDR3 sequence reads CASSLGASQETQYF.

On this clone itself: The read is 3 residues too short to cover the CDR3 end, so that end is filled in from the germline J gene. The chain recombines TRBV10-3 with TRBJ2-7, with 9 bases identical to TRBD1. This CDR3 has 13 amino acids. V trimming: 8 bases; J trimming: 5 bases; junction bases outside the gene matches: 7. Per germline, CDR1 ENHRY and CDR2 SYGVKD. CDR3 residues: CAIDRGEEDEQYF. CDR3 bases read: TGTGCCATCGACAGGGGGGAAGAGGACGAG.

Note on this clone: The read is 3 residues too short to cover the CDR3 end, so that end is filled in from the germline J gene. The chain recombines TRBV9 with TRBJ1-2; D is undetermined. The CDR3 contains 14 residues. The V end was cut by 0 bases, the J end by 4 bases, with 10 bases between. Per germline, CDR1 SGDLS and CDR2 YYNGEE. The CDR3 region is CASSVASEGYGYTF. The sequenced part of the CDR3 DNA is TGTGCCAGCAGCGTAGCTTCGGAGGGCTATGGC.

Turning to this clone: The CDR3 end falls 3 residues outside the read, so it is completed with the germline J gene. The V gene is TRBV11-2, the J gene TRBJ2-3, with a weak D call TRBD1 (6 bases). V dropped 5 bases and J dropped 6 bases, with 15 bases sitting between them. Germline CDR1 and CDR2: SGHAT and FQNNGV. The CDR3 loop spans 14 amino acids. The sequenced part of the CDR3 DNA is TGTGCCAGCAGCCTCCGACCAGGGGTGGATACG. Residues: CASSLRPGVDT. The whole CDR3 protein is CASSLRPGVDTQYF.

In regard to this clone: The missing CDR3 end, 3 residues past where the read stops, is filled in from the germline J gene. The rearrangement joins TRBV6-1 to TRBJ2-2; D gene uncertain. Between the trimmed V and J ends, which lost 1 base and 10 bases, there was a span of 7 bases. Germline V gene lookup returns CDR1 MNHNS and CDR2 SASEGT. CDR3 length: 12 residues. CDR3 bases read: TGTGCCAGCAGTGAAGTTAGAGAGGAG. Its translation: CASSEVREE. The CDR3 in its entirety is CASSEVREELFF.

About this clone itself: Read sequence stops 3 residues before the CDR3 end, and the germline J gene provides the missing end. The chain carries TRBV7-2 and TRBJ1-3; D uncertain. This CDR3 is 15 amino acids long. Trimming left V 5 bases short and J 0 bases short, with 11 bases between. CDR1 is SGHTA and CDR2 is FQGNSA in the germline V gene. The CDR3 spells CASSRSLDSGNTIYF. Partial CDR3 DNA: TGTGCCAGCAGCCGGTCTCTAGACTCTGGAAACACC.

A word on this clone: Read coverage stops 3 residues before the CDR3 terminus; the germline J gene supplies the remainder. The chain has TRBV19 and TRBJ2-1; possibly TRBD1 for D (6 bases). Per the germline V gene, CDR1 is LNHDA and CDR2 is SQIVND (reference sequence). V was pared by 6 bases and J by 4 bases, with 16 bases between. CDR3 length: 15 amino acids. CDR3 in amino acids: CASRPDRSSYNEQFF. The covered CDR3 bases are TGTGCCAGTAGGCCAGACAGGTCATCGTACAATGAG.

Of note for this clone: The CDR3 end is not reached by the read, which stops 3 residues before it; the germline J gene fills it in. This chain joins TRBV20-1 and TRBJ1-6, with 9 bases that match TRBD1. CDR1 is DFQATT, CDR2 SNEGSKA, per germline (reference sequence). The junction had 15 bases not matched to a gene; V was cut back by 6 bases and J by 0 bases. CDR3 length equals 19 residues. The chain's CDR3 is CSALDRGGTISSYNSPLHF. The sequenced CDR3 bases are TGCAGTGCCCTGGACAGGGGAGGCACAATAAGCTCCTATAATTCACCC.

As to this clone: The sequence runs out 3 residues before the end of the CDR3; the remainder is reconstructed from the germline J gene. The chain joins TRBV20-1 to TRBJ2-3; 9 nucleotides agree with TRBD2. This CDR3 spans 14 amino acids. Trimming removed 6 bases from V and 2 bases from J; junction bases left unmatched: 6. Germline values: CDR1 DFQATT, CDR2 SNEGSKA (reference sequence). The CDR3: CSAGLAGNTDTQYF. The CDR3 bases that were read are TGCAGTGCGGGGCTAGCGGGGAACACAGATACG.

Details on this clone: The read terminates 3 residues before the CDR3 end, so the remaining end is supplied by the germline J gene. The chain carries TRBV20-1 and TRBJ2-5; a weak D match, TRBD2 (5 bases). This CDR3 has 14 amino acids. The V end lost 0 bases, the J end lost 7 bases, and 15 bases lay between the germline ends. Looked up from germline, CDR1 is DFQATT and CDR2 is SNEGSKA (reference sequence). CDR3 protein: CSARDHLSEGTQYF. The covered CDR3 bases are TGCAGTGCTAGAGATCATCTATCCGAGGGGACC.

Comments on this clone: The read comes to an end 3 residues before the CDR3 does, leaving the germline J gene to fill in the end. The chain combines TRBV5-8 with TRBJ2-3, with a tentative D call TRBD2 (6 bases). In germline, CDR1 is SGHTS, CDR2 YDEGEE. V was clipped by 4 bases and J by 5 bases, with 8 bases between them. There are 12 residues in the CDR3. Incomplete CDR3 DNA: TGTGCCAGCAGCCCGACTAGAGATACG. This sequence encodes CASSPTRDT. The entire CDR3 protein is CASSPTRDTQYF. Supplemented by reference TRBV5-8 and TRBJ2-3, the full variable domain reads EAGVTQSPTHLIKTRGQQATLRCSPISGHTSVYWYQQALGLGLQFLLWYDEGEERNRGNFPPRFSGRQFPNYSSELNVNALELEDSALYLCASSPTRDTQYFGPGTRLTVL.

On this clone itself: The CDR3 goes on 3 residues after the read ends, and that part is filled in from the germline J gene. The rearrangement joins TRBV5-8 to TRBJ2-7; D possibly corresponds to TRBD2 (5 bases). The germline CDR1 and CDR2 sequences are SGHTS and YDEGEE. Deletions cut 1 base from V and 5 bases from J, with 10 bases between. The CDR3 extends over 13 amino acids. The DNA read from the CDR3 is TGTGCCAGCAGCTTGACTAGGTCCAACGAG. Amino acid sequence: CASSLTRSNE. The entire CDR3 is CASSLTRSNEQYF.

Details on this clone: The read terminates 3 residues before the CDR3 end, so the remaining end is supplied by the germline J gene. J is TRBJ2-7 and V is TRBV5-1, with D possibly matching TRBD1 (5 bases). The CDR3 spans 16 residues. Trimming took off 4 bases at V and 0 bases at J, with 17 bases between the two ends. Germline CDR1 reads SGHRS; CDR2 reads YFSETQ. CDR3 protein: CASSPLGQGVSYEQYF. CDR3 bases read: TGCGCCAGCAGCCCTCTGGGGCAGGGCGTCTCCTACGAG.

As regards this clone: The observed sequence ends 3 residues before the CDR3 terminus, with the missing tail filled in from the germline J gene. This chain links TRBV2 with TRBJ2-1, with 9 bases identical to TRBD2. The germline V gene has CDR1 SNHLY and CDR2 FYNNEI. The CDR3 has 13 amino acids. With V trimmed by 6 bases and J by 9 bases, 6 bases remained unmatched. The CDR3 region is CASSAGTSTEQFF. The sequenced part of the CDR3 DNA is TGTGCCAGCAGCGCCGGGACTAGCACTGAG.

On this clone itself: The read terminates 3 residues ahead of where the CDR3 ends, so the germline J gene completes it. The genes are TRBV4-1 and TRBJ2-3, with 9 bases that match TRBD1. CDR3 length: 15 residues. J was trimmed by 4 bases and V by 5 bases; bases with no gene match: 7. Per the germline V gene, CDR1 is MGHRA and CDR2 is YSYEKL. CDR3 region: CASSYRDRDADTQYF. Partial CDR3 DNA: TGCGCCAGCAGCTACCGGGACAGGGACGCAGATACG.

As concerns this clone: The read is 3 residues too short to cover the CDR3 end, so that end is filled in from the germline J gene. The V and J genes are TRBV6-4 and TRBJ1-1; perhaps TRBD1 as D (6 bases). Germline V CDR1 and CDR2: MRHNA, SNTAGT. Trimming shortened V by 7 bases and J by 1 base, and 16 bases separated the two germline ends. The CDR3 contains 15 residues. CDR3: CASKNEGVTNTEAFF. Incomplete CDR3 DNA: TGTGCCAGCAAGAACGAGGGGGTAACGAACACTGAA.

As to this clone: The read terminates 3 residues before the CDR3 end, so the remaining end is supplied by the germline J gene. J is TRBJ2-6 and V is TRBV5-4, with a weak D call TRBD2 (5 bases). The V and J ends lost 4 bases and 9 bases respectively, with 14 bases between them. The CDR3 contains 14 residues. Per germline, CDR1 SGHNT and CDR2 YYREEE (reference sequence). CDR3 bases read: TGTGCCAGCAGCCCCGATCCGGCGGGCAACGTC. It codes for CASSPDPAGNV. The full CDR3 sequence reads CASSPDPAGNVLTF.

In regard to this clone: The observed sequence ends 3 residues before the CDR3 terminus, with the missing tail filled in from the germline J gene. At the DNA level, this CDR3 is encoded by other sequences in the same sample as well. This chain uses TRBV7-9 with TRBJ1-2; 7 bases align to TRBD1. CDR3 length: 13 amino acids. The germline CDR1 and CDR2 sequences are SEHNR and FQNEAQ (reference sequence). The CDR3: CASSPNRGGGYTF. The covered CDR3 bases are TGTGCCAGCAGTCCTAACAGGGGCGGCGGC. Full variable domain (rest looked up from reference TRBV7-9 and TRBJ1-2): DTGVSQNPRHKITKRGQNVTFRCDPISEHNRLYWYRQTLGQGPEFLTYFQNEAQLEKSRLLSDRFSAERPKGSFSTLEIQRTEQGDSAMYLCASSPNRGGGYTFGSGTRLTVV.

Remarks on this clone: The read terminates 3 residues before the CDR3 end, so the remaining end is supplied by the germline J gene. V gene TRBV20-1 combines with J gene TRBJ1-6; no reliable D call. The CDR3 is 13 residues long. Germline assignment: CDR1 DFQATT and CDR2 SNEGSKA (reference sequence). Trimming removed 1 base from V and 10 bases from J, with 11 bases in between. The CDR3 DNA, read in part, is TGCAGTGCTAGAGGTACGGGTCAGTCACCC. Amino acid sequence: CSARGTGQSP. The full CDR3 is CSARGTGQSPLHF.

Regarding this clone: The read comes to an end 3 residues before the CDR3 does, leaving the germline J gene to fill in the end. The chain is built from TRBV7-3 and TRBJ2-7; D remains unclear. This CDR3 has 13 residues. The V end was cut by 5 bases, the J end by 5 bases, with 13 bases between. From germline, CDR1 is SGHTA and CDR2 FQGTGA. The chain's CDR3 is CASSLGELNEQYF. CDR3 DNA, as far as it was read: TGTGCCAGCAGCCTAGGCGAACTAAACGAG.